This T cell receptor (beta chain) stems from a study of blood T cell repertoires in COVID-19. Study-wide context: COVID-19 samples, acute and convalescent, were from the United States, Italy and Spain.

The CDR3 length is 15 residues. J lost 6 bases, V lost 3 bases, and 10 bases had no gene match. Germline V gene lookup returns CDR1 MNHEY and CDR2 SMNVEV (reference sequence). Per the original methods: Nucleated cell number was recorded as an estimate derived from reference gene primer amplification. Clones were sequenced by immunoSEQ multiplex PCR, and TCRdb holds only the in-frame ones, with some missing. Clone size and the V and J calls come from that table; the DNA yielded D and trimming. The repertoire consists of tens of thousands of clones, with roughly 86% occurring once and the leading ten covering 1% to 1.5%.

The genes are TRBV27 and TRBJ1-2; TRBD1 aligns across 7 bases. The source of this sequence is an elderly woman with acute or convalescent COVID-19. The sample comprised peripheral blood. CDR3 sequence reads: CASSLRRTGQDGYTF. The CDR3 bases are TGTGCCAGCAGTTTGCGGAGGACAGGCCAGGATGGCTACACCTTC.